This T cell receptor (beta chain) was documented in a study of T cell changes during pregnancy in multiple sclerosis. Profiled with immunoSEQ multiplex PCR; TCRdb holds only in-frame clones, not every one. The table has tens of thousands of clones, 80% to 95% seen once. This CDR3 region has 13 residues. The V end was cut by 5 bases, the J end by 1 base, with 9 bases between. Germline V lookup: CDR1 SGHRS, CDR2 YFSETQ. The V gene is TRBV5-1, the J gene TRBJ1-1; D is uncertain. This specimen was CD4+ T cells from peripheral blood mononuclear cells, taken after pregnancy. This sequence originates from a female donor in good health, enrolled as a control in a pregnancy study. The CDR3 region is CASSFRENTEAFF. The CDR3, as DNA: TGCGCCAGCAGTTTTCGGGAGAACACTGAAGCTTTCTTT.